These 7 T cell receptor beta chains share one sample of origin, sequenced in a study of T-cell reconstitution after alpha-beta-depleted transplantation in children. Unique molecular identifiers tagged the TCRbeta library. TCRdb reanalysed the PCR reads using MiXCR and keeps one entry per CDR3 protein. There are a few hundred thousand distinct CDR3 sequences in the sample; around 16% occur only once, and approximately 3% lies in the top ten. The source material was PBMCs from the stem cell graft donor, sampled from the stem cell graft. The receptors here all came from a human donor who donated a stem cell graft to a child with acute lymphoblastic leukemia.

In its sample, this clonotype was seen a few times. The rearrangement joins TRBV6-1 to TRBJ1-5; D not certain. Germline loops: CDR1 MNHNS, CDR2 SASEGT. The CDR3 covers 15 residues. Trimming stripped 4 bases from V and 1 base from J, with 11 bases between. In DNA, the CDR3 is TGTGCCAGCAGTGGACGCCTCGGCAGCAATCAGCCCCAGCATTTT. Protein sequence: CASSGRLGSNQPQHF.

This chain uses TRBV5-1 with TRBJ2-7, with D perhaps TRBD1 or TRBD2 (5 bases each). Germline V gene lookup returns CDR1 SGHRS and CDR2 YFSETQ. The CDR3 sequence is 14 residues long. Deletions cut 3 bases from V and 2 bases from J, with 12 bases between. The chain's CDR3 is CASSSRDGAYEQYF. In nucleotides, the CDR3 is TGCGCCAGCAGCTCCCGGGACGGAGCCTACGAGCAGTACTTC.

The genes are TRBV9 and TRBJ2-7; 9 bases fit TRBD2. Germline CDR1 is SGDLS and CDR2 is YYNGEE. The CDR3 has 14 residues. Losses at the gene ends were 3 bases for V and 4 bases for J; bases not matched to a gene: 5. In nucleotides, the CDR3 is TGTGCCAGCAGCGCTAGCGGGGTTGGGTACGAGCAGTACTTC. Translated: CASSASGVGYEQYF.

The chain recombines TRBV12-3 or TRBV12-4 with TRBJ2-3, with 7 bases that match TRBD1. V lost 4 bases and J lost 7; bases outside the gene matches: 14. The CDR3 length is 16 residues. Written as DNA, the CDR3 is TGTGCCAGCAGTTCCACAGGGGACGGGCCTATTTATACGCAGTATTTT. Residues: CASSSTGDGPIYTQYF.

The gene calls are TRBV23-1 and TRBJ2-7; 8 bases are shared with TRBD2. TRBV23-1 is labeled an ORF, and its function is uncertain. The CDR3 length is 16 residues. V was pared by 0 bases and J by 4 bases, with 8 bases of the junction left unmatched. The chain's CDR3 is CASSQSGIAGRYEQYF. The CDR3 bases are TGCGCCAGCAGTCAATCGGGGATAGCGGGAAGGTACGAGCAGTACTTC.

In this sample, this clonotype turned up a few times. The gene calls are TRBV7-9 and TRBJ2-2, with TRBD2 identical over 8 bases. This CDR3 is 16 amino acids long. The J segment lost 4 bases and the V segment lost 4 bases, leaving 8 bases of the junction unmatched. Germline V gene sequence: CDR1 SEHNR, CDR2 FQNEAQ (reference sequence). The CDR3 protein is CASSWPSGGATGELFF. The CDR3 bases are TGTGCCAGCAGCTGGCCGAGCGGGGGAGCCACCGGGGAGCTGTTTTTT.

The rearrangement links TRBV4-2 to TRBJ1-5, with D perhaps TRBD1 (5 bases). Germline V gene data show CDR1 as LGHNA and CDR2 as YNFKEQ. V shed 4 bases and J shed 4 bases, with 20 bases lying between them. This CDR3 spans 17 amino acids. CDR3 bases: TGTGCCAGCAGCCGCCGAGGGGTGGGGCGGTGGAATCAGCCCCAGCATTTT. Its protein product is CASSRRGVGRWNQPQHF.